These 5 T cell receptor beta chains were all obtained from the same sample, sequenced in a study of cytomegalovirus exposure and HLA in healthy donors (dated by TCRdb to 2017 to 2019). Libraries were constructed by the immunoSEQ multiplex PCR assay. The source is immuneACCESS, and TCRdb retained only in-frame sequences with V and J called. Part of the clones is not carried over; for the studies checked, unresolved V genes explain less than half of this, and the remainder is unexplained. Within this sample are under 150,000 clones, with around nine tenths of them counted one time only. Of the sample, around 10% falls within the top ten clones. Sequencing was performed on PBMCs. Receptor source: a man in his late teens or twenties in good health and CMV-seropositive.

The chain has TRBV18 and TRBJ2-7; possibly TRBD1 for D (6 bases). The CDR3 runs to 19 residues. Trimming pared 0 bases from V and 0 bases from J, leaving 21 bases between. Germline CDR1 reads KGHSH; CDR2 reads LQKENI. The CDR3 DNA reads as TGTGCCAGCTCACCACCCGACAGGTTTCCCCCCCCGAGCTCCTACGAGCAGTACTTC. This sequence encodes CASSPPDRFPPPSSYEQYF.

This clone has a handful of counts. The chain couples TRBV2 to TRBJ2-1; TRBD2 agrees at 8 bases. The CDR3 is made up of 17 amino acids. The V gene end was trimmed by 0 bases and the J gene end by 2 bases; junction bases not matched to a gene: 6. The germline V gene has CDR1 SNHLY and CDR2 FYNNEI. CDR3 loop: CASSEAGGGLAYNEQFF. Written as DNA, the CDR3 is TGTGCCAGCAGTGAAGCAGGAGGGGGACTAGCCTACAATGAGCAGTTCTTC.

This chain joins TRBV27 and TRBJ1-1; 7 bases match TRBD1. V was clipped by 1 base and J by 7 bases; unmatched bases: 9. Germline V gene lookup returns CDR1 MNHEY and CDR2 SMNVEV (reference sequence). The CDR3 sequence is 15 residues long. The CDR3 DNA is TGTGCCAGCAGTTTATTATTGGGGACAGCTAATGAAGCTTTCTTT. It is translated as CASSLLLGTANEAFF.

This rearrangement joins TRBV11-2 to TRBJ1-3; TRBD1 is a possible D gene (6 bases). In germline, CDR1 is SGHAT, CDR2 FQNNGV. V lost 2 bases to trimming and J lost 3 bases, with 11 bases between them. The length of the CDR3 is 15 residues. The CDR3 sequence: CASSLLGGRGNTIYF. The CDR3 DNA follows: TGTGCCAGCAGCTTATTGGGGGGGCGTGGAAACACCATATATTTT.

The CDR3 region has the DNA TGTGCCAGCAGCCCGGGACAGGTCACTAGCACAGATACGCAGTATTTT. This translates into CASSPGQVTSTDTQYF. The genes are TRBV11-2 and TRBJ2-3; 8 bases are shared with TRBD1. Germline V CDR1 and CDR2: SGHAT, FQNNGV. This CDR3 contains 16 residues. Unmatched junction bases numbered 7, after V lost 5 bases and J lost 0 bases.